This entry lists 23 T cell receptor beta chains sequenced from one sample in a study of blood T cell repertoires in COVID-19. The table came from immunoSEQ multiplex PCR; TCRdb's copy has only in-frame clones and leaves some out. This repertoire shows 380,000 or so clones, approximately 91% found once; its top ten account for approximately 2.1%. Sequencing input: PBMCs or T cells enriched from blood (not recorded which). These receptors were obtained from a woman between 35 and 50 years old with acute COVID-19.

This chain uses TRBV25-1 with TRBJ2-3; tentatively, D is TRBD2 (6 bases). CDR1 is MGHDK, CDR2 SYGVNS, per germline. This CDR3 region has 13 residues. Trimming pared 8 bases from V and 5 bases from J, leaving 14 bases between. The DNA of the CDR3 is TGTGCCAGCGAGCCCCGACTAGGAGATACGCAGTATTTT. Amino acids: CASEPRLGDTQYF.

CDR3 amino acids: CASMGQGTSYEQYF. The CDR3 nucleotides read TGTGCCAGCATGGGACAGGGGACCTCCTACGAGCAGTACTTC. The V call is TRBV10-3, the J call TRBJ2-7; 10 bases are a match to TRBD1. Germline CDR1 reads ENHRY; CDR2 reads SYGVKD. The CDR3 loop spans 14 amino acids. J gave up 0 bases and V 10 bases, and 6 bases lay outside the gene matches.

V gene TRBV5-1 combines with J gene TRBJ1-3, with 7 nucleotides matching TRBD1. Trimming removed 6 bases from V and 2 bases from J; junction bases left unmatched: 8. The CDR3 covers 15 residues. The germline CDR1 and CDR2 sequences are SGHRS and YFSETQ. CDR3 amino acids: CASTLTGEAGNTIYF. The CDR3 DNA reads as TGCGCCAGCACACTTACAGGGGAGGCTGGAAACACCATATATTTT. Using reference TRBV5-1 and TRBJ1-3 for the parts outside the CDR3, the full variable domain is KAGVTQTPRYLIKTRGQQVTLSCSPISGHRSVSWYQQTPGQGLQFLFEYFSETQRNKGNFPGRFSGRQFSNSRSEMNVSTLELGDSALYLCASTLTGEAGNTIYFGEGSWLTVV.

The J gene is TRBJ2-5, the V gene TRBV3-1 (or the pseudogene TRBV3-2); D possibly corresponds to TRBD2 (7 bases). The CDR3 sequence is 16 residues long. V was cut by 1 base and J by 5 bases, with 17 bases left in between. Germline assignment: CDR1 LGHDT and CDR2 YNNKEL (reference sequence). DNA of the CDR3: TGTGCCAGCAGCCAAGTGTCCACAGGGAGGGGGGAGACCCAGTACTTC. This codes for CASSQVSTGRGETQYF.

The chain couples TRBV24-1 to TRBJ1-2; 7 bases map to TRBD1. The CDR3 runs 15 residues. Germline V lookup: CDR1 KGHDR, CDR2 SFDVKD. The V gene end was trimmed by 6 bases and the J gene end by 2 bases; junction bases not matched to a gene: 8. The CDR3 region has the DNA TGTGCCACCAGTTCCGTTGGGACAGCGAACTATGGCTACACCTTC. The encoded protein is CATSSVGTANYGYTF.

CDR3 sequence (DNA): TGTGCCACCCAAAAGGGACGTGCACAGGGGAACACCGGGGAGCTGTTTTTT. Residues: CATQKGRAQGNTGELFF. The chain is built from TRBV24-1 and TRBJ2-2; D possibly corresponds to TRBD1 (6 bases). The V end was cut by 9 bases, the J end by 1 base, with 20 bases between. CDR3 length: 17 amino acids. The germline CDR1 and CDR2 sequences are KGHDR and SFDVKD.

This clone has a single count. V is TRBV6-5 and J is TRBJ1-5; D is uncertain. Germline CDR1 is MNHEY and CDR2 is SVGAGI. This CDR3 has 13 amino acids. Trimming took 6 bases from V and 3 from J, leaving 9 bases between them. The CDR3 DNA sequence: TGTGCCAGCAGGGCCTCTCCCAATCAGCCCCAGCATTTT. It specifies CASRASPNQPQHF.

The chain recombines TRBV18 with TRBJ2-7, with D possibly being TRBD2 (6 bases). The CDR3 spans 11 residues. Trimming stripped 2 bases from V and 11 bases from J, with 10 bases between. From germline, CDR1 is KGHSH and CDR2 LQKENI. The CDR3: CASSPSGRKYF. The CDR3 DNA follows: TGTGCCAGCTCACCATCGGGGAGGAAGTACTTC. Full variable domain (missing parts from reference TRBV18 and TRBJ2-7): NAGVMQNPRHLVRRRGQEARLRCSPMKGHSHVYWYRQLPEEGLKFMVYLQKENIIDESGMPKERFSAEFPKEGPSILRIQQVVRGDSAAYFCASSPSGRKYFGPGTRLTVT.

CDR3 in amino acids: CASSVDSYGYTF. The CDR3 DNA reads as TGTGCCAGCAGTGTTGACTCCTATGGCTACACCTTC. The chain links TRBV25-1 to TRBJ1-2, with D hard to call. This CDR3 has 12 amino acids. CDR1 is MGHDK, CDR2 SYGVNS, per germline. Trimming took 4 bases from V and 4 from J, leaving 7 bases between them.

The gene calls are TRBV15 and TRBJ2-1; the D gene is possibly TRBD1 (5 bases). V lost 1 base and J 10 bases, leaving 8 bases between the germline ends. The germline CDR1 and CDR2 sequences are LNHNV and YYDKDF (reference sequence). This CDR3 spans 12 amino acids. DNA of the CDR3: TGTGCCACCAGCAGAGGCGACAGAGAGCAGTTCTTC. This translates into CATSRGDREQFF. Full variable domain (missing parts from reference TRBV15 and TRBJ2-1): DAMVIQNPRYQVTQFGKPVTLSCSQTLNHNVMYWYQQKSSQAPKLLFHYYDKDFNNEADTPDNFQSRRPNTSFCFLDIRSPGLGDTAMYLCATSRGDREQFFGPGTRLTVL.

This clone turned up a few times. This sequence joins TRBV19 and TRBJ2-5; 10 nucleotides line up with TRBD2. This CDR3 region has 15 residues. V gave up 1 base and J gave up 4 bases; unmatched junction bases: 3. The germline gives CDR1 LNHDA, CDR2 SQIVND (reference sequence). CDR3 nucleotide sequence: TGTGCCAGTAGTATAGGTAGCGGGGGGCGAGAGACCCAGTACTTC. Its translation: CASSIGSGGRETQYF. Variable domain in full (rest from reference TRBV19 and TRBJ2-5): DGGITQSPKYLFRKEGQNVTLSCEQNLNHDAMYWYRQDPGQGLRLIYYSQIVNDFQKGDIAEGYSVSREKKESFPLTVTSAQKNPTAFYLCASSIGSGGRETQYFGPGTRLLVL.

This chain links TRBV29-1 with TRBJ1-1, with no clear D. V lost 5 bases and J 1 base, leaving 5 bases between the germline ends. The germline V gene has CDR1 SQVTM and CDR2 ANQGSEA. The CDR3 runs 11 residues. In DNA form, the CDR3 reads TGCAGCGTTAACAGGAACACTGAAGCTTTCTTT. Its translation is CSVNRNTEAFF.

This chain uses TRBV25-1 with TRBJ1-2; 7 bases are shared with TRBD1. The length of the CDR3 is 14 residues. CDR1 MGHDK and CDR2 SYGVNS come from the germline V gene. V was pared by 3 bases and J by 8 bases, with 9 bases of the junction left unmatched. CDR3 sequence (DNA): TGTGCCAGCAGTGATGCGGGCACAGGGGAAGGCTACACCTTC. Protein: CASSDAGTGEGYTF.

This clone was picked up one time. This sequence joins TRBV12-5 and TRBJ2-7, with D possibly being TRBD2 (6 bases). V shed 5 bases and J shed 5 bases, with 13 bases lying between them. CDR1 is LGHNT and CDR2 is FRNRAP in the germline V gene. The CDR3 totals 13 residues. The CDR3 region is CASGHPGGNEQYF. The CDR3 DNA is TGTGCTAGTGGTCACCCTGGGGGGAACGAGCAGTACTTC.

The V and J genes are TRBV11-2 and TRBJ2-1; weak D call: TRBD1 (5 bases). CDR1 and CDR2 (germline): SGHAT, FQNNGV. V shed 5 bases and J shed 7 bases, with 12 bases lying between them. The CDR3 has 13 residues. The CDR3 here is CASSRTGGNEQFF. The CDR3 DNA is TGTGCCAGCAGCAGAACAGGCGGTAATGAGCAGTTCTTC. Full variable domain (missing parts from reference TRBV11-2 and TRBJ2-1): EAGVAQSPRYKIIEKRQSVAFWCNPISGHATLYWYQQILGQGPKLLIQFQNNGVVDDSQLPKDRFSAERLKGVDSTLKIQPAKLEDSAVYLCASSRTGGNEQFFGPGTRLTVL.

This chain connects TRBV6-5 to TRBJ1-2, with D unresolved. V was pared by 2 bases and J by 6 bases, with 13 bases between. The CDR3 totals 14 residues. Germline CDR1 and CDR2: MNHEY and SVGAGI. CDR3 sequence: CASSYGRLSDGYTF. DNA for the CDR3: TGTGCCAGCAGTTACGGGAGGTTGTCGGATGGCTACACCTTC.

This chain connects TRBV19 to TRBJ1-1; D uncertain. The CDR3 totals 15 residues. V was shortened by 2 bases and J by 2 bases, with 12 bases between the two germline ends. Germline lookup yields CDR1 LNHDA and CDR2 SQIVND (reference sequence). For the CDR3, the DNA is TGTGCCAGTAGTATAACGAGGGCGCGTAACACTGAAGCTTTCTTT. The encoded protein is CASSITRARNTEAFF.

The chain joins TRBV10-3 to TRBJ2-2, with 8 bases aligning to TRBD2. The V gene end was trimmed by 0 bases and the J gene end by 3 bases; junction bases not matched to a gene: 6. Germline V lookup: CDR1 ENHRY, CDR2 SYGVKD. This CDR3 contains 17 residues. The CDR3 region has the DNA TGTGCCATCAGTGAGTCAGCGGGGGACGATGACACCGGGGAGCTGTTTTTT. This codes for CAISESAGDDDTGELFF.

The V gene is TRBV6-5, the J gene TRBJ1-2, with D possibly TRBD1 on 5 matching bases. This CDR3 region has 14 residues. Germline V gives CDR1 MNHEY, CDR2 SVGAGI. Trimming pared 0 bases from V and 5 bases from J, leaving 10 bases between. The CDR3 bases are TGTGCCAGCAGTTACTCAACGGGGGGGTATGGCTACACCTTC. Its translation: CASSYSTGGYGYTF.

This rearrangement joins TRBV5-1 to TRBJ2-3; 10 positions match TRBD2. V was clipped by 4 bases and J by 2 bases; unmatched bases: 13. CDR1 is SGHRS, CDR2 YFSETQ, per germline. The CDR3 has 18 residues. The CDR3 spells CASSALLSSGGSTDTQYF. CDR3 DNA: TGCGCCAGCAGCGCGCTGCTTTCTAGCGGGGGCTCCACAGATACGCAGTATTTT.

The genes are TRBV4-2 and TRBJ1-2, with D perhaps matching TRBD1 (5 bases). The V gene lost 0 bases and the J gene lost 6 bases, with 17 bases spanning the gap. Germline CDR1 and CDR2: LGHNA and YNFKEQ. The CDR3 runs to 16 residues. The CDR3 bases are TGTGCCAGCAGCCAAGATTTAGCAGGGTCCTTCGATGGCTACACCTTC. Encoded protein: CASSQDLAGSFDGYTF.

V gene TRBV12-3 or TRBV12-4 combines with J gene TRBJ2-7; possible D gene TRBD1, 6 bases. V shed 6 bases and J shed 6 bases, with 12 bases lying between them. This CDR3 has 12 amino acids. The CDR3 here is CASSGLRGEQYF. The CDR3 bases are TGTGCCAGCAGCGGTCTCAGGGGCGAGCAGTACTTC.

The chain combines TRBV19 with TRBJ1-5, with D perhaps TRBD1 (5 bases). Between the trimmed V and J ends, which lost 6 bases and 6 bases, there was a span of 12 bases. The CDR3 contains 13 residues. Germline CDR1 LNHDA, CDR2 SQIVND (reference sequence). Written as DNA, the CDR3 is TGTGCCAGTAGCAGGGAGGGGACTCAGCCCCAGCATTTT. It specifies CASSREGTQPQHF.